The 10 T cell receptor beta chains in this list originate from one sample, sequenced in a study of a mutant IDH1 vaccine in newly diagnosed glioma (dated by TCRdb to the early 2020s). Preparation of the library involved the immunoSEQ multiplex PCR assay. Entries here come from immuneACCESS through TCRdb and include only in-frame sequences with V and J called. Some clones fail to appear in such tables; in the studies checked, an unresolved V gene covers under half of the shortfall, and the cause of the remainder is unknown. Present in this sample are roughly 130,000 clones, around 80% of which were seen just once. 4.5% to 6% of the sample lies in the top ten. Their antigens are not known. Taken with the paper, the label for time point translates to: week 11, during vaccination. Each vaccine dose, consisting of 300 ug of a 20-mer mutant IDH1 peptide in Montanide, was administered subcutaneously with topical imiquimod.

The source material was PBMCs, sampled from a glioma patient whose treatment included an IDH1 peptide vaccine. Source of these receptors: a man aged 35 to 55 with glioma.

The genes are TRBV11-2 and TRBJ2-1; 13 bases are shared with TRBD2. CDR1 and CDR2 (germline): SGHAT, FQNNGV. The junction had 9 bases not matched to a gene; V was cut back by 1 base and J by 3 bases. The CDR3 is made up of 19 amino acids. The CDR3 spells CASSLAGTSGVRRYNEQFF. The CDR3 DNA reads TGTGCCAGCAGCTTAGCAGGGACTAGCGGGGTCCGCCGCTACAATGAGCAGTTCTTC.

The rearrangement joins TRBV6-1 to TRBJ1-5; 7 nucleotides agree with TRBD1. V lost 0 bases and J lost 4; bases outside the gene matches: 3. This CDR3 has 15 residues. Germline CDR1 and CDR2: MNHNS and SASEGT. CDR3 residues: CASSEAQGSNQPQHF. CDR3 DNA sequence: TGTGCCAGCAGTGAAGCACAGGGGAGTAATCAGCCCCAGCATTTT.

This clone was seen just once. The genes are TRBV19 and TRBJ2-4, with 7 positions matching TRBD2. V was pared by 9 bases and J by 7 bases, with 15 bases of the junction left unmatched. Germline V CDR1 and CDR2: LNHDA, SQIVND (reference sequence). The CDR3 spans 15 residues. CDR3 nucleotides: TGTGCCAGCAGACCCTCAGGACTAGGAGGGAACATTCAGTACTTC. Its protein product is CASRPSGLGGNIQYF. Combining the CDR3 with reference TRBV19 and TRBJ2-4 gives the whole variable domain DGGITQSPKYLFRKEGQNVTLSCEQNLNHDAMYWYRQDPGQGLRLIYYSQIVNDFQKGDIAEGYSVSREKKESFPLTVTSAQKNPTAFYLCASRPSGLGGNIQYFGAGTRLSVL.

This chain connects TRBV15 to TRBJ2-7; a possible D gene is TRBD2 (6 bases). This CDR3 has 16 residues. Trimming took off 1 base at V and 0 bases at J, with 13 bases between the two ends. Germline CDR1 LNHNV, CDR2 YYDKDF (reference sequence). The CDR3 protein is CATSRAWGVSSYEQYF. CDR3 nucleotides: TGTGCCACCAGCAGAGCTTGGGGGGTGAGCTCCTACGAGCAGTACTTC.

The genes are TRBV6-4 and TRBJ1-2, with D perhaps TRBD1 (5 bases). V was trimmed by 11 bases and J by 5 bases, leaving 12 bases between them. Germline CDR1 and CDR2: MRHNA and SNTAGT. CDR3 length: 11 residues. The CDR3 is CARTGGYGYTF. DNA of the CDR3: TGTGCCCGCACCGGGGGATATGGCTACACCTTC.

This clone was counted a few times. The chain couples TRBV7-9 to TRBJ2-2; D gene ambiguous. The germline CDR1 and CDR2 sequences are SEHNR and FQNEAQ (reference sequence). This CDR3 is 12 amino acids long. Trimming stripped 0 bases from V and 6 bases from J, with 2 bases between. The CDR3 reads CASSLAPGELFF. In nucleotides, the CDR3 is TGTGCCAGCAGCTTAGCCCCCGGGGAGCTGTTTTTT. The whole variable domain, remainder taken from reference TRBV7-9 and TRBJ2-2, is DTGVSQNPRHKITKRGQNVTFRCDPISEHNRLYWYRQTLGQGPEFLTYFQNEAQLEKSRLLSDRFSAERPKGSFSTLEIQRTEQGDSAMYLCASSLAPGELFFGEGSRLTVL.

This clone has a single count. CDR3 sequence: CASSPNSGTGNTGELFF. The CDR3 nucleotides are TGTGCCAGCTCACCGAACTCCGGGACAGGGAACACCGGGGAGCTGTTTTTT. V is TRBV18 and J is TRBJ2-2; 8 bases agree with TRBD1. J lost 1 base, V lost 3 bases, and 7 bases had no gene match. Germline lookup yields CDR1 KGHSH and CDR2 LQKENI. The CDR3 extends over 17 amino acids.

V and J are TRBV14 and TRBJ1-4; D gene unclear. This CDR3 has 11 residues. Per germline, CDR1 SGHDN and CDR2 FVKESK. V lost 3 bases and J lost 5, with 1 base in between. DNA of the CDR3: TGTGCCAGCAGCCACAATGAAAAACTGTTTTTT. Translation: CASSHNEKLFF. The full variable domain, in which reference TRBV14 and TRBJ1-4 provide the parts outside the CDR3, is EAGVTQFPSHSVIEKGQTVTLRCDPISGHDNLYWYRRVMGKEIKFLLHFVKESKQDESGMPNNRFLAERTGGTYSTLKVQPAELEDSGVYFCASSHNEKLFFGSGTQLSVL.

The chain couples TRBV4-2 to TRBJ2-5, with D tentatively TRBD1 (6 bases). The V gene's germline CDR1 is LGHNA and CDR2 YNFKEQ. This CDR3 has 15 amino acids. V lost 0 bases to trimming and J lost 5 bases, with 13 bases between them. The DNA of the CDR3 is TGTGCCAGCAGCCAAGAATTGAACAGGGACGAGACCCAGTACTTC. Its translation: CASSQELNRDETQYF.

The chain has TRBV14 and TRBJ2-5, with 7 nucleotides matching TRBD1. The CDR3 extends over 17 amino acids. Germline-derived CDR1 and CDR2 are SGHDN and FVKESK. J gave up 2 bases and V 3 bases, and 12 bases lay outside the gene matches. The CDR3 DNA reads TGTGCCAGCAGCCATCGACAGGGAATAGGGTCACAAGAGACCCAGTACTTC. Residues: CASSHRQGIGSQETQYF.